The T cell receptor (beta chain) under discussion was sequenced for a study of control samples from healthy donors and cancer patients. TCRdb's table, derived via immunoSEQ multiplex PCR, lists solely in-frame clones and lacks some. This sample has roughly 100,000 clones, with roughly 90% found just once. Germline V gene sequence: CDR1 MNHEY, CDR2 SVGEGT. This CDR3 region has 14 residues. The trim removed 2 bases at V and 9 bases at J, leaving 5 bases unmatched. Sequenced material: PBMCs. This rearrangement joins TRBV6-2 or TRBV6-3 to TRBJ2-1, with TRBD2 identical over 9 bases. This TCR was recovered from a man between 60 and 75 years old with lung cancer. CDR3 in amino acids: CASSYGTSRLEQFF. CDR3 nucleotides: TGTGCCAGCAGTTACGGGACTAGCAGACTTGAGCAGTTCTTC.